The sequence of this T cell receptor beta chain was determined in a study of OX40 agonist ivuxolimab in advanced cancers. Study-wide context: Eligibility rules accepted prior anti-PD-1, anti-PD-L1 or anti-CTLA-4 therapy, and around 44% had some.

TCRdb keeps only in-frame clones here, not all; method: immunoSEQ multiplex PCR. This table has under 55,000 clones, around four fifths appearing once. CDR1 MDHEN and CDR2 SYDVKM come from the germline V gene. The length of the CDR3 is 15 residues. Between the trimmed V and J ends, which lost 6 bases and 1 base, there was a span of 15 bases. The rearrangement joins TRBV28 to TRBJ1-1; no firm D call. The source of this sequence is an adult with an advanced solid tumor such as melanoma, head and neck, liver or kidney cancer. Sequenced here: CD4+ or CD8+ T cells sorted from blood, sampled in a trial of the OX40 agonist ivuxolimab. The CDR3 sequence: CASSPSPGTNTEAFF. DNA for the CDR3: TGTGCCAGCAGCCCCTCACCGGGAACGAACACTGAAGCTTTCTTT.